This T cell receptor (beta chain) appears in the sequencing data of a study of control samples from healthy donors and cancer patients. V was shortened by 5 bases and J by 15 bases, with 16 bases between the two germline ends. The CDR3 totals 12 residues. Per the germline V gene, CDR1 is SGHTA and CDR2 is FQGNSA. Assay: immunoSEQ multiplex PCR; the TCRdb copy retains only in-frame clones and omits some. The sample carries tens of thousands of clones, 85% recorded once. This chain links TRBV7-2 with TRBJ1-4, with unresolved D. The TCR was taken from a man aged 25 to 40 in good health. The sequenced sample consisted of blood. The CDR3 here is CASSLSTSPMFF. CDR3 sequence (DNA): TGTGCCAGCAGCCTTAGTACCAGTCCCATGTTTTTT.